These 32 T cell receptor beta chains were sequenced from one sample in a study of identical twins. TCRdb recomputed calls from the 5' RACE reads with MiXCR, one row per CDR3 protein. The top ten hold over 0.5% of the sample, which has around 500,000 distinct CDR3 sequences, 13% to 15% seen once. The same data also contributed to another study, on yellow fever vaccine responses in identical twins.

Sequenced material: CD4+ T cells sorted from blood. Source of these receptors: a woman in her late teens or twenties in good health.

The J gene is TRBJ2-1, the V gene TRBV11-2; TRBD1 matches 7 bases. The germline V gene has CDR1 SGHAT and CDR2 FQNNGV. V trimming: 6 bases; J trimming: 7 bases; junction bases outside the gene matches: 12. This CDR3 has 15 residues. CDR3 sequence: CASRTGWTAQNEQFF. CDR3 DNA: TGTGCCAGCAGGACAGGGTGGACCGCACAGAATGAGCAGTTCTTC.

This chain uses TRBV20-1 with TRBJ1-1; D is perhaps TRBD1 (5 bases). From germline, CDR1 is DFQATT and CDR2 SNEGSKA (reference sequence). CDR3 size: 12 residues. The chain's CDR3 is CGTSGQNTEAFF. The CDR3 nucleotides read TGCGGAACTAGCGGACAGAACACTGAAGCTTTCTTT.

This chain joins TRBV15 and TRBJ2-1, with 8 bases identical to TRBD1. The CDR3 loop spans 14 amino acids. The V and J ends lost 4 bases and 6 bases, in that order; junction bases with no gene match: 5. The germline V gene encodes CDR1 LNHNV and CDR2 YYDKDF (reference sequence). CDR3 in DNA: TGTGCCACCAGCAAGGACAGGGCTCTCAATGAGCAGTTCTTC. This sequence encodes CATSKDRALNEQFF. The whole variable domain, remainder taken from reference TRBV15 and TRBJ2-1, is DAMVIQNPRYQVTQFGKPVTLSCSQTLNHNVMYWYQQKSSQAPKLLFHYYDKDFNNEADTPDNFQSRRPNTSFCFLDIRSPGLGDTAMYLCATSKDRALNEQFFGPGTRLTVL.

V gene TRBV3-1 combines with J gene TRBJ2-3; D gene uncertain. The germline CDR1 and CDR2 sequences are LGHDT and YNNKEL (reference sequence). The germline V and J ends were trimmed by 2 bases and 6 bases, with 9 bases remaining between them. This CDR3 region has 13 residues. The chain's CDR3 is CASSQWVEDTQYF. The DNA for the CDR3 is TGTGCCAGCAGCCAATGGGTCGAGGATACGCAGTATTTT.

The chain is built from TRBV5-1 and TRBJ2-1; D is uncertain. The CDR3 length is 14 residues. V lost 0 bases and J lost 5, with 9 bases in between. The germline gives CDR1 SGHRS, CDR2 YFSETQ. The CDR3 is CASSLAFLDNEQFF. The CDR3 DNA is TGCGCCAGCAGCTTGGCCTTCTTGGACAATGAGCAGTTCTTC.

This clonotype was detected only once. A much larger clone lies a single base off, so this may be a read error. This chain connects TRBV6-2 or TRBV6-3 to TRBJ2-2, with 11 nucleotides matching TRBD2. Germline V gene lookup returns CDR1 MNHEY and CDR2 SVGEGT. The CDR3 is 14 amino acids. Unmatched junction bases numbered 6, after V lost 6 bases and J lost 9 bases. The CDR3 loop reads CASSASGRSWELFF. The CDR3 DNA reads TGTGCCAGCAGCGCTAGCGGGAGGTCCTGGGAGCTGTTTTTT.

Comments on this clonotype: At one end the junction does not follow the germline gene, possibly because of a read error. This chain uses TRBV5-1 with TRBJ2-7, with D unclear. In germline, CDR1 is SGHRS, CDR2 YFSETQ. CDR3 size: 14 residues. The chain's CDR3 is CASSPSTGPYEQCF. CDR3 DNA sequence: TGCGCCAGCAGCCCCTCTACGGGCCCTTACGAGCAGTGCTTC.

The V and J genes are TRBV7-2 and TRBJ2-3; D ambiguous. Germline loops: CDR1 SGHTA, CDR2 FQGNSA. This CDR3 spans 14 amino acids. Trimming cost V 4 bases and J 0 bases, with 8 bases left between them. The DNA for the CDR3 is TGTGCCAGCAGCTCAACAATCAGCACAGATACGCAGTATTTT. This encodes CASSSTISTDTQYF.

The CDR3 loop reads CASSAAGKGGGEQFF. CDR3 nucleotide sequence: TGTGCCAGCTCGGCAGCGGGGAAGGGGGGCGGTGAGCAGTTCTTC. The J gene is TRBJ2-1, the V gene TRBV6-2 or TRBV6-3, with a possible D match to TRBD2 (7 bases). Germline loops: CDR1 MNHEY, CDR2 SVGEGT. This CDR3 region has 15 residues. Between the trimmed V and J ends, which lost 8 bases and 9 bases, there was a span of 23 bases.

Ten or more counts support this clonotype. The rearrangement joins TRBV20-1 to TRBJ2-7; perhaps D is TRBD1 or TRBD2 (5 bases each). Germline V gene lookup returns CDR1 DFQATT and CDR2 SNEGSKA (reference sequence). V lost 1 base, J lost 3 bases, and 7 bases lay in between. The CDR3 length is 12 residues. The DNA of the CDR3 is TGCAGTGCTAGAGTTGGGGGCTACGAGCAGTACTTC. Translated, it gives CSARVGGYEQYF.

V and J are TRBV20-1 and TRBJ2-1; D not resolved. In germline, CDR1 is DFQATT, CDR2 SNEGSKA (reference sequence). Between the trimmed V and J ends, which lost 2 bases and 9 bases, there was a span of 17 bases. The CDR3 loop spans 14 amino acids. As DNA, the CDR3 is TGCAGTGCTAGAAATACTTTGATTAGTGGTGAGCAGTTCTTC. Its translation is CSARNTLISGEQFF.

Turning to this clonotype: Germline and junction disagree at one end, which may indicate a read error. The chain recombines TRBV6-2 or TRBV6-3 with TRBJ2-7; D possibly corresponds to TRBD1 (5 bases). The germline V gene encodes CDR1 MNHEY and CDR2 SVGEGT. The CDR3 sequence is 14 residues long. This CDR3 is CASSPPGSTQGANF. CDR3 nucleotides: TGTGCCAGCAGTCCTCCCGGGTCCACACAAGGGGCCAACTTC.

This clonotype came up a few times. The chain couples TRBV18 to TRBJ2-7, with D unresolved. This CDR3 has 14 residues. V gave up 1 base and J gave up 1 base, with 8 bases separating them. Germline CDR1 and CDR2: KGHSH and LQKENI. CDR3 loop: CASSPQAGSYEQYF. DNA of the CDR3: TGTGCCAGCTCACCACAAGCAGGATCCTACGAGCAGTACTTC.

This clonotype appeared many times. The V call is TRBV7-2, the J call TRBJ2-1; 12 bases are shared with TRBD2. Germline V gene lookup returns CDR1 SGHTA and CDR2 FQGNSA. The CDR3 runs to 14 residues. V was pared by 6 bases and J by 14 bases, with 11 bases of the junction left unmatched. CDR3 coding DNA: TGTGCCAGCAGTCCCGGGACTAGCGGGTTAGTTAAGTTCTTC. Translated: CASSPGTSGLVKFF.

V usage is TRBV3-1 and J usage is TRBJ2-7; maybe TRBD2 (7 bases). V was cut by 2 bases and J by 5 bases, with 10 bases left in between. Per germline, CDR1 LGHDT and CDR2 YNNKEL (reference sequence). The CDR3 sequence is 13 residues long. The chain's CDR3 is CASSQRGGNEQYF. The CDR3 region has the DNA TGTGCCAGCAGCCAAAGGGGGGGCAACGAGCAGTACTTC.

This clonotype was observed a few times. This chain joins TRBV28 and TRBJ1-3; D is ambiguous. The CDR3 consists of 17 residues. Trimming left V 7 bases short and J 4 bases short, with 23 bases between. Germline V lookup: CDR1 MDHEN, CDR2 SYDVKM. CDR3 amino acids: CASIQTSSGAGGNTIYF. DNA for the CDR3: TGTGCCAGCATTCAAACTTCATCGGGAGCGGGGGGAAACACCATATATTTT.

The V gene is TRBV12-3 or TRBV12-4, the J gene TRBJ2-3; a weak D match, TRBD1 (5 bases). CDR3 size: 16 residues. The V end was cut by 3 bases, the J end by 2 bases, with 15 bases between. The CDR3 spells CASSLLVRADTDTQYF. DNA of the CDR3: TGTGCCAGCAGTTTGCTCGTCAGGGCCGACACAGATACGCAGTATTTT.

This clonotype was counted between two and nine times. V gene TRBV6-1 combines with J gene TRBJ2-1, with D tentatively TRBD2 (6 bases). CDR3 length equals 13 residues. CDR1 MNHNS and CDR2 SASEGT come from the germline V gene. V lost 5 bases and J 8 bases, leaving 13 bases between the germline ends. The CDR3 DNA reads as TGTGCCAGCAGTCCTCAGACTAGTTATGAGCAGTTCTTC. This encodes CASSPQTSYEQFF.

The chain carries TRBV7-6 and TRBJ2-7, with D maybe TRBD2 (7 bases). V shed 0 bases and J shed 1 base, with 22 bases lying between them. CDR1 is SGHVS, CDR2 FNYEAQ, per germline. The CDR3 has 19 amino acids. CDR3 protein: CASSLASRGGALRSYEQYF. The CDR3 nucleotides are TGTGCCAGCAGCTTAGCCTCTCGAGGGGGGGCGCTTAGGTCCTACGAGCAGTACTTC.

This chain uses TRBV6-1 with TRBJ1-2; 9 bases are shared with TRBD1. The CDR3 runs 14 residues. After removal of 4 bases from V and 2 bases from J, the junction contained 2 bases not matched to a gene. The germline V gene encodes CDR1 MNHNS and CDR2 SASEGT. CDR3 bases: TGTGCCAGCAGTGCCGGGACAGGGAACTATGGCTACACCTTC. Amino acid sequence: CASSAGTGNYGYTF.

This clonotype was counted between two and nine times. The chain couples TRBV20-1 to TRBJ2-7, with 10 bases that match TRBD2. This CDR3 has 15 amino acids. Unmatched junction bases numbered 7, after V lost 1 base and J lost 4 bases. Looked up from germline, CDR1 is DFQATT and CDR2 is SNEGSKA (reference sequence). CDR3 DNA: TGCAGTGCTAGAGTTAGGAGCGGGAGGGGATACGAGCAGTACTTC. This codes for CSARVRSGRGYEQYF.

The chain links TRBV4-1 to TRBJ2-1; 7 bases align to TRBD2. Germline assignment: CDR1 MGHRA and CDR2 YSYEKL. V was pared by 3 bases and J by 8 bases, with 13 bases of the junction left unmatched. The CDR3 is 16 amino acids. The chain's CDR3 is CASSHRDGGGRDEQFF. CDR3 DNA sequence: TGCGCCAGCAGCCATCGGGATGGGGGTGGGAGGGATGAGCAGTTCTTC.

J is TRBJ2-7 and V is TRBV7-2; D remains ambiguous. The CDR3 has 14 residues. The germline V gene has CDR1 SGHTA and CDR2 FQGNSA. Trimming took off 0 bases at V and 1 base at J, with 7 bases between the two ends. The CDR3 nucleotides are TGTGCCAGCAGCTTAGCAGTCTTGTCCTACGAGCAGTACTTC. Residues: CASSLAVLSYEQYF.

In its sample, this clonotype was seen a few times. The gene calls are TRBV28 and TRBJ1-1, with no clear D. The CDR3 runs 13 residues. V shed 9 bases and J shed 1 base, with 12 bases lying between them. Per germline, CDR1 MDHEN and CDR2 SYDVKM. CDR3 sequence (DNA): TGTGCCAGTCAAGATTCAGGGAACACTGAAGCTTTCTTT. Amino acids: CASQDSGNTEAFF.

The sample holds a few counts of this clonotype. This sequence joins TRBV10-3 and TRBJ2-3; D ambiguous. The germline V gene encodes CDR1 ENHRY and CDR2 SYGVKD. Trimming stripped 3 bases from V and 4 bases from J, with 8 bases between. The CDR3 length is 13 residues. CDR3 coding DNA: TGTGCCATCAGTGATGGGCCCCCAGATACGCAGTATTTT. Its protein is CAISDGPPDTQYF.

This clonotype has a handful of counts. The CDR3 sequence is CASTPLTVAQDTQYF. The CDR3 coding sequence is TGTGCCAGCACTCCCCTGACGGTGGCACAGGATACGCAGTATTTT. This rearrangement joins TRBV6-1 to TRBJ2-3, with D unresolved. CDR3 size: 15 residues. Trimming took 7 bases from V and 6 from J, leaving 20 bases between them. CDR1 is MNHNS, CDR2 SASEGT, per germline.

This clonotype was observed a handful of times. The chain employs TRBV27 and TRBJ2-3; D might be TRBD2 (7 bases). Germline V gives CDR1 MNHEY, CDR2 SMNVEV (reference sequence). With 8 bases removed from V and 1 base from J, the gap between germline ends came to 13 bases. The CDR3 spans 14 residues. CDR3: CASRGAGGTDTQYF. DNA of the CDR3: TGTGCCAGCCGGGGGGCAGGGGGCACAGATACGCAGTATTTT.

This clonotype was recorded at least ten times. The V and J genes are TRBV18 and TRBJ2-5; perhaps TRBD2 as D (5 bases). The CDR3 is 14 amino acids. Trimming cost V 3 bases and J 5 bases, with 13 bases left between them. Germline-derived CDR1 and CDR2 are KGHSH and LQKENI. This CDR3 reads CASSPLVAYETQYF. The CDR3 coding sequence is TGTGCCAGCTCACCTCTTGTAGCGTATGAGACCCAGTACTTC.

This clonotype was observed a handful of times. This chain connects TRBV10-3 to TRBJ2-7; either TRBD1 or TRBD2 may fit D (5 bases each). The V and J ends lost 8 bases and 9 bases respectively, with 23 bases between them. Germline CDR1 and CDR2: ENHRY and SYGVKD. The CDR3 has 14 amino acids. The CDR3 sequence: CAIYSGTELHGQYF. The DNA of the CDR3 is TGTGCCATCTACTCCGGGACGGAACTACATGGGCAGTACTTC.

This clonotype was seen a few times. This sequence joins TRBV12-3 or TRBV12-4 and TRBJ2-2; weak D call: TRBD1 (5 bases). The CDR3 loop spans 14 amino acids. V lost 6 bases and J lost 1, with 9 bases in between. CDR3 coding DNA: TGTGCCAGCAGATTGACAGAGAACACCGGGGAGCTGTTTTTT. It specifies CASRLTENTGELFF.

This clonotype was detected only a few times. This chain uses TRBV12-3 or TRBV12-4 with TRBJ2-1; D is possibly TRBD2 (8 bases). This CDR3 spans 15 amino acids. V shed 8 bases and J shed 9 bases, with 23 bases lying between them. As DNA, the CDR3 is TGTGCCAGCCTCGTGAACGGGGGGGCAGGGGGTGAGCAGTTCTTC. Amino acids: CASLVNGGAGGEQFF.

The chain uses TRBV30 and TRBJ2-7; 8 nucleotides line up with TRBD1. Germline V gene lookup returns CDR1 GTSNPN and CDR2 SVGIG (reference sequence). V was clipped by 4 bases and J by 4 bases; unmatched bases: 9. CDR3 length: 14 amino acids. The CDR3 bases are TGTGCCTGGAAACCAGGGGGCCAAACATACGAGCAGTACTTC. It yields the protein CAWKPGGQTYEQYF. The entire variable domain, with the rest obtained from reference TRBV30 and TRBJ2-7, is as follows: SQTIHQWPATLVQPVGSPLSLECTVEGTSNPNLYWYRQAAGRGLQLLFYSVGIGQISSEVPQNLSASRPQDRQFILSSKKLLLSDSGFYLCAWKPGGQTYEQYFGPGTRLTVT.